The 24 T cell receptor beta chains presented below share a single source sample, sequenced in a study of OX40 agonist ivuxolimab in advanced cancers. Data came from immunoSEQ multiplex PCR; TCRdb stores just in-frame clones and leaves some out. The repertoire holds more than 35,000 clones, with roughly 80% as singletons. The specimen comprised CD4+ or CD8+ T cells sorted from blood, sampled in a trial of the OX40 agonist ivuxolimab. These receptors originate from an adult with an advanced solid tumor such as melanoma, head and neck, liver or kidney cancer.

The chain carries TRBV5-6 and TRBJ2-7, with D maybe TRBD1 (6 bases). The CDR3 sequence is 14 residues long. Germline values: CDR1 SGHDT, CDR2 YYEEEE. V dropped 0 bases and J dropped 2 bases, with 9 bases sitting between them. This CDR3 is CASSLAGTTYEQYF. The CDR3 region has the DNA TGTGCCAGCAGCTTGGCAGGGACAACCTACGAGCAGTACTTC.

This chain joins TRBV28 and TRBJ2-7; D not certain. V lost 1 base, J lost 4 bases, and 17 bases lay in between. In germline, CDR1 is MDHEN, CDR2 SYDVKM. There are 16 residues in the CDR3. The CDR3 coding sequence is TGTGCCAGCAGTTTATCAGATTTTGCATTCGGGTACGAGCAGTACTTC. It specifies CASSLSDFAFGYEQYF.

CDR3 sequence reads: CASSLAGTIRMTSGGWDTQYF. The DNA for the CDR3 is TGTGCCAGCAGCTTAGCGGGAACAATTAGGATGACTAGCGGAGGTTGGGATACGCAGTATTTT. The chain carries TRBV7-6 and TRBJ2-3; TRBD2 matches at 9 bases. The CDR3 runs 21 residues. Germline V gives CDR1 SGHVS, CDR2 FNYEAQ. V trimming: 0 bases; J trimming: 6 bases; junction bases outside the gene matches: 22.

The V and J genes are TRBV3-1 (or the pseudogene TRBV3-2) and TRBJ2-1; unclear D gene. Germline V gives CDR1 LGHDT, CDR2 YNNKEL (reference sequence). The CDR3 runs 8 residues. Trimming cost V 5 bases and J 15 bases, with 5 bases left between them. The CDR3 is CASSCGFF. The CDR3 DNA is TGTGCCAGCAGCTGCGGGTTCTTC.

The V call is TRBV19, the J call TRBJ1-1; TRBD1 might be the D (6 bases). The CDR3 has 15 residues. The germline V gene has CDR1 LNHDA and CDR2 SQIVND (reference sequence). Trimming removed 3 bases from V and 1 base from J, with 12 bases in between. In nucleotides, the CDR3 is TGTGCCAGTAGTATTACCGGGACACCGAACACTGAAGCTTTCTTT. Encoded protein: CASSITGTPNTEAFF.

Only one count was recorded for this clone. This chain uses TRBV27 with TRBJ2-7; D not resolved. CDR1 is MNHEY, CDR2 SMNVEV, per germline (reference sequence). V lost 4 bases, J lost 0 bases, and 10 bases lay in between. This CDR3 is 14 amino acids long. The DNA of the CDR3 is TGTGCCAGCAGTTCCACCCAGGCCTCCTACGAGCAGTACTTC. Protein product: CASSSTQASYEQYF.

The chain joins TRBV29-1 to TRBJ2-3; D is unresolved. Between the trimmed V and J ends, which lost 6 bases and 8 bases, there was a span of 9 bases. This CDR3 region has 10 residues. Per the germline V gene, CDR1 is SQVTM and CDR2 is ANQGSEA. The CDR3 DNA follows: TGCAGCGTACTCATGGGTACGCAGTATTTT. The encoded protein is CSVLMGTQYF.

The gene calls are TRBV15 and TRBJ2-1, with TRBD2 identical over 10 bases. From germline, CDR1 is LNHNV and CDR2 YYDKDF (reference sequence). This CDR3 has 14 residues. With V trimmed by 7 bases and J by 9 bases, 9 bases remained unmatched. The CDR3 loop reads CATTAGGPSGEQFF. CDR3 nucleotides: TGTGCCACCACAGCGGGAGGGCCCTCGGGTGAGCAGTTCTTC.

The J gene is TRBJ1-2, the V gene TRBV5-6, with D possibly being TRBD1 (5 bases). This CDR3 has 15 amino acids. V shed 2 bases and J shed 3 bases, with 14 bases lying between them. Germline V gene data show CDR1 as SGHDT and CDR2 as YYEEEE. CDR3 protein: CASSFPPGGDYGYTF. CDR3 sequence (DNA): TGTGCCAGCAGCTTCCCCCCGGGGGGGGACTATGGCTACACCTTC. Using reference TRBV5-6 and TRBJ1-2 for the parts outside the CDR3, the full variable domain is DAGVTQSPTHLIKTRGQQVTLRCSPKSGHDTVSWYQQALGQGPQFIFQYYEEEERQRGNFPDRFSGHQFPNYSSELNVNALLLGDSALYLCASSFPPGGDYGYTFGSGTRLTVV.

V is TRBV4-3 and J is TRBJ1-2; the match to TRBD1 covers 7 bases. CDR1 is LGHNA, CDR2 YSLEER, per germline. The CDR3 spans 16 residues. The trim removed 0 bases at V and 4 bases at J, leaving 8 bases unmatched. In DNA form, the CDR3 reads TGCGCCAGCAGCCAAGATTCGGAGACAGGGTCCTATGGCTACACCTTC. Its protein is CASSQDSETGSYGYTF.

V is TRBV28 and J is TRBJ1-1, with unresolved D. Germline loops: CDR1 MDHEN, CDR2 SYDVKM. V was trimmed by 8 bases and J by 10 bases, leaving 14 bases between them. This CDR3 contains 11 residues. The CDR3 spells CASCDFGVAFF. As DNA, the CDR3 is TGTGCCAGCTGCGATTTTGGGGTAGCTTTCTTT.

The chain joins TRBV5-6 to TRBJ1-2, with 8 bases aligning to TRBD1. The CDR3 has 15 amino acids. Germline V CDR1 and CDR2: SGHDT, YYEEEE. Trimming took 1 base from V and 8 from J; bases not matched to a gene: 10. The CDR3 bases are TGTGCCAGCAGCTTGATCGGCCAGGGGGCTCGGGGCTACACCTTC. Amino acids: CASSLIGQGARGYTF.

This chain links TRBV11-3 with TRBJ2-1; 8 bases match TRBD2. The CDR3 spans 15 residues. The J segment lost 4 bases and the V segment lost 2 bases, leaving 4 bases of the junction unmatched. Germline V gives CDR1 SGHNT, CDR2 YENEEA. The CDR3 DNA sequence: TGTGCCAGCAGCTTAACTAGCGGAGAGTACAATGAGCAGTTCTTC. The encoded protein is CASSLTSGEYNEQFF.

This clone was seen only a few times. V is TRBV11-3 and J is TRBJ2-1; 8 positions match TRBD2. This CDR3 comprises 14 residues. The V gene end was trimmed by 7 bases and the J gene end by 8 bases; junction bases not matched to a gene: 10. Germline V gene lookup returns CDR1 SGHNT and CDR2 YENEEA. The CDR3 loop reads CASNYGGAGDEQFF. CDR3 DNA: TGTGCCAGCAACTACGGGGGGGCCGGGGATGAGCAGTTCTTC.

This chain joins TRBV6-1 and TRBJ1-5, with D hard to call. This CDR3 has 12 residues. The V gene's germline CDR1 is MNHNS and CDR2 SASEGT. V lost 2 bases and J lost 6, with 5 bases in between. The CDR3 nucleotides read TGTGCCAGCAGTGAACTAACTCAGCCCCAGCATTTT. This translates into CASSELTQPQHF.

This clone appeared once. The V gene is TRBV1, the J gene TRBJ2-7; the D call of TRBD2 is as the table states it, not checked on the DNA. TRBV1 constitutes a pseudogene. The CDR3 sequence is 14 residues long. Here the CDR3 DNA reads TGCACCAGCAGCCTTGGTCGGGGGTCCTACGAGCAGTACTTC. Translation gives CTSSLGRGSYEQYF.

The chain uses TRBV5-6 and TRBJ2-2; no definite D call. Germline CDR1 SGHDT, CDR2 YYEEEE. The CDR3 is 13 residues long. The V gene lost 3 bases and the J gene lost 5 bases, with 8 bases spanning the gap. CDR3 region: CASSSRVTGELFF. In DNA, the CDR3 is TGTGCCAGCAGCTCTCGGGTTACCGGGGAGCTGTTTTTT.

The rearrangement uses TRBV4-2 and TRBJ2-7; 9 nucleotides align to TRBD1. The V gene's germline CDR1 is LGHNA and CDR2 YNFKEQ. Trimming took 4 bases from V and 3 from J; bases not matched to a gene: 28. The length of the CDR3 is 22 residues. The CDR3 sequence is CASSPVPGQGLWTPLEFYEQYF. CDR3 DNA sequence: TGTGCCAGCAGCCCAGTCCCGGGACAGGGTCTCTGGACCCCACTCGAGTTCTACGAGCAGTACTTC.

For this clone: At one end, the junction sequence differs from germline, possibly due to a read error. This sample also contains other DNA sequences that code for the same CDR3. The chain is built from TRBV28 and TRBJ2-7, with a weak D call TRBD2 (6 bases). The length of the CDR3 is 14 residues. The germline gives CDR1 MDHEN, CDR2 SYDVKM. Here the CDR3 reads CASSLWGGVGEQYF. Here the CDR3 DNA reads TGTGCCAGCAGTTTATGGGGGGGAGTTGGCGAGCAATACTTC.

The chain recombines TRBV27 with TRBJ2-1; D unclear. The CDR3 is 14 residues long. Germline V gives CDR1 MNHEY, CDR2 SMNVEV (reference sequence). Deletions cut 4 bases from V and 5 bases from J, with 12 bases between. The CDR3 DNA follows: TGTGCCAGCAGTTCGCTGATGGGCGACAATGAGCAGTTCTTC. Residues: CASSSLMGDNEQFF.

This clone is classed as medium-sized (0.01 to 0.1%). J is TRBJ2-2 and V is TRBV6-4; D is unclear. This CDR3 has 13 amino acids. The V gene's germline CDR1 is MRHNA and CDR2 SNTAGT. Deletions cut 3 bases from V and 1 base from J, with 3 bases between. The CDR3 DNA reads TGTGCCAGCAGTGAGGGGAACACCGGGGAGCTGTTTTTT. This encodes CASSEGNTGELFF.

A word on this clone: In the same sample, other DNA sequences code for this CDR3. The chain uses TRBV9 and TRBJ1-1; the D gene is possibly TRBD1 (5 bases). CDR3 length: 13 residues. Between the trimmed V and J ends, which lost 0 bases and 4 bases, there was a span of 7 bases. Germline loops: CDR1 SGDLS, CDR2 YYNGEE. CDR3 region: CASSVGGSTEAFF. For the CDR3, the DNA is TGTGCCAGCAGCGTAGGGGGGTCCACTGAAGCTTTCTTT.

The J gene is TRBJ2-7, the V gene TRBV9, with 7 bases that match TRBD1. The germline V gene has CDR1 SGDLS and CDR2 YYNGEE. Trimming cost V 3 bases and J 3 bases; bases outside gene matches: 9. The CDR3 covers 15 residues. CDR3 sequence (DNA): TGTGCCAGCAGCGGAGGGACAGCCTTTGTCTACGAGCAGTACTTC. Its protein is CASSGGTAFVYEQYF.

The chain uses TRBV2 and TRBJ2-1; 11 bases line up with TRBD1. CDR3 length: 14 residues. Per the germline V gene, CDR1 is SNHLY and CDR2 is FYNNEI. The V segment lost 9 bases and the J segment 5 bases; nucleotides outside the gene matches: 6. The CDR3 loop is CARSGTGGNNEQFF. CDR3 sequence (DNA): TGTGCCAGGTCCGGGACAGGGGGAAACAATGAGCAGTTCTTC.